The 5 T cell receptor beta chains below were found in one sample sequenced in a study of blood T cell repertoires in COVID-19. Sequenced by immunoSEQ multiplex PCR; TCRdb stores in-frame clones only, minus some. The sample shows over 200,000 clones, around 90% of them seen only once. Sequencing used peripheral blood. All receptors derive from a man aged 60 to 69 who had recovered from COVID-19.

This clone has only one observation. J is TRBJ2-3 and V is TRBV19, with 9 nucleotides matching TRBD2. The junction had 3 bases not matched to a gene; V was cut back by 6 bases and J by 2 bases. CDR3 length: 14 amino acids. Germline values: CDR1 LNHDA, CDR2 SQIVND (reference sequence). CDR3 nucleotides: TGTGCCAGTAGGACTAGCGGTTACACAGATACGCAGTATTTT. This codes for CASRTSGYTDTQYF.

This clone was observed many times. The chain links TRBV10-3 to TRBJ1-2; 9 nucleotides line up with TRBD1. Germline CDR1 and CDR2: ENHRY and SYGVKD. This CDR3 contains 15 residues. The trim removed 1 base at V and 8 bases at J, leaving 8 bases unmatched. Written as DNA, the CDR3 is TGTGCCATCAGTGAGTTCGGGACAGGGACCTACGGCTACACCTTC. Its translation: CAISEFGTGTYGYTF.

The chain joins TRBV4-3 to TRBJ1-6; TRBD1 is a possible D gene (6 bases). This CDR3 comprises 16 residues. Trimming took 0 bases from V and 7 from J, leaving 13 bases between them. Germline-derived CDR1 and CDR2 are LGHNA and YSLEER. The CDR3 loop is CASSQDTARGNSPLHF. In DNA, the CDR3 is TGCGCCAGCAGCCAAGACACAGCCAGGGGAAATTCACCCCTCCACTTT.

This clone has just one count. CDR3 DNA: TGTGCCAGCAGTCCCCAGCCCCACAGGGTTGTATCCTACGAGCAGTACTTC. This encodes CASSPQPHRVVSYEQYF. This rearrangement joins TRBV27 to TRBJ2-7; maybe TRBD1 (6 bases). Germline V gene sequence: CDR1 MNHEY, CDR2 SMNVEV (reference sequence). This CDR3 is 17 amino acids long. V lost 5 bases, J lost 1 base, and 21 bases lay in between.

The rearrangement links TRBV7-3 to TRBJ1-1, with D tentatively TRBD1 (5 bases). Trimming took 1 base from V and 5 from J, leaving 8 bases between them. From germline, CDR1 is SGHTA and CDR2 FQGTGA. This CDR3 is built from 13 residues. CDR3 coding DNA: TGTGCCAGCAGCTTAAATCCAGGGACTGAAGCTTTCTTT. This gives the protein CASSLNPGTEAFF.